The rows below give T cell receptor beta chains drawn from one sample of a study of vaccination effects on CD4 cells after COVID-19. These receptors are not linked to any known antigen. Assay used: immunoSEQ multiplex PCR; TCRdb lists only in-frame clones, some missing. Here the sample spans about 40,000 clones, around 73% being singletons. Specimen: CD4+ T cells from PBMCs cultured without peptide, collected after COVID-19 vaccination. The receptors derive from a human donor who received a COVID-19 vaccine. Both conserved end residues are part of each CDR3.

>TRBV18
CASSREGAQYGYTF
>TRBV5-6
CASSLEGARGYTF
>TRBV5-1
CASSERTGGTEAFF
>TRBV10-1
CASSLTGPGGELFF
>TRBV5-4
CASSPPEAGELFF
>TRBV6-5
CASSYSPPRANYGYTF
>TRBV12-3/TRBV12-4
CASSREGKTQYF
>TRBV11-2
CASSPTRIANEKLFF
>TRBV2
CASRELGLVDSGANVLTF
>TRBV5-4
CASSDLTVTGSPLHF
>TRBV6-4
CASRPLTSGIRDGSYNEQFF
>TRBV6-5
CASSYSAGGRDTQYF
>TRBV19
CASSHNVASFTTGELFF
>TRBV30
CAWTGLTGGELDYGYTF
>TRBV19
CASSMGWAASTDTQYF
>TRBV2
CASSSDFNYGYTF
>TRBV4-1
CASSQDGQGSYGYTF
>TRBV5-4
CASSLPGGGYTF
>TRBV13
CASSYTRDRDREKLFF
>TRBV19
CASGGGVQETQYF
>TRBV7-2
CASSLGGAGTPYGYTF
>TRBV6-1
CASSGPGSGKANYGYTF
>TRBV12-3/TRBV12-4
CASSLALGPPLHF
>TRBV5-1
CASRRTPQETQYF
>TRBV15
CATSMGLGQETQYF
>TRBV7-8
CASSKGRIDYEQYF
>TRBV3-1/TRBV3-2
CASSSTRGYSGNTIYF
>TRBV20-1
CSASSGQGETEAFF
>TRBV7-9
CASSLDGSGNQPQHF
>TRBV2
CASRETGNYGYTF
>TRBV6-5
CASTRGQDYTGELFF
>TRBV6-1
CASSETGIGETQYF
>TRBV7-9
CASSPEATGSDTQYF
>TRBV11-2
CASSHLQASGFYNEQFF
>TRBV11-2
CASSPRRVSYEQYF
>TRBV5-1
CASSFNTVGEKLFF
>TRBV29-1
CSVSANSGTKNIQYF
>TRBV4-1
CASSQESSGRAYEQYF
>TRBV28
CASSSGGSNTEAFF